The 30 T cell receptor beta chains presented below share a single source sample, sequenced in a study of cytomegalovirus exposure and HLA in healthy donors. PCR amplification relied on 60 Vbeta primers (plus 13 Jbeta primers). Produced via immunoSEQ multiplex PCR; TCRdb's table is partial and in-frame only. The profile shows about 120,000 clones, 70% to 85% of them singletons. Sequencing was performed on PBMCs. These receptors were collected from a man between 18 and 29 years old in good health and CMV-seropositive.

The CDR3 sequence: CASSLSLQGSGYTF. DNA of the CDR3: TGTGCCAGCAGTCTCTCTCTACAGGGTTCTGGCTACACCTTC. This chain links TRBV7-3 with TRBJ1-2; D may be TRBD1 (6 bases). Germline assignment: CDR1 SGHTA and CDR2 FQGTGA. The CDR3 has 14 residues. V lost 6 bases and J lost 7, with 18 bases in between.

This sequence joins TRBV10-3 and TRBJ1-1; the D is unclear. This CDR3 is 13 amino acids long. Germline-derived CDR1 and CDR2 are ENHRY and SYGVKD. V was shortened by 10 bases and J by 3 bases, with 15 bases between the two germline ends. The CDR3 nucleotides read TGTGCCACCCGTCGGAACGAGGACACTGAAGCTTTCTTT. As protein: CATRRNEDTEAFF.

The V gene is TRBV6-5, the J gene TRBJ2-7; 8 bases match TRBD1. CDR3 length equals 15 residues. The V gene end was trimmed by 2 bases and the J gene end by 1 base; junction bases not matched to a gene: 4. Germline-derived CDR1 and CDR2 are MNHEY and SVGAGI. The DNA of the CDR3 is TGTGCCAGCAGTTACAGGGGACAGGCTTCCTACGAGCAGTACTTC. Translating it yields CASSYRGQASYEQYF.

The gene calls are TRBV27 and TRBJ2-7; possible D gene TRBD2, 7 bases. V gave up 4 bases and J gave up 1 base, with 11 bases separating them. This CDR3 contains 14 residues. Per germline, CDR1 MNHEY and CDR2 SMNVEV (reference sequence). The CDR3 reads CASSWGGLSYEQYF. In nucleotides, the CDR3 is TGTGCCAGCAGTTGGGGGGGGCTATCCTACGAGCAGTACTTC.

The CDR3, as DNA: TGTGCCAGCAGCTTAGATGTCCCCCATGCGGGACAGTTCTACGAGCAGTACTTC. Its protein is CASSLDVPHAGQFYEQYF. V and J are TRBV11-2 and TRBJ2-7; TRBD1 is a possible D gene (7 bases). Per germline, CDR1 SGHAT and CDR2 FQNNGV. The CDR3 has 18 residues. V lost 0 bases and J 3 bases, leaving 21 bases between the germline ends.

The chain is built from TRBV29-1 and TRBJ2-7; TRBD1 matches at 9 bases. This CDR3 is 12 amino acids long. Germline CDR1 is SQVTM and CDR2 is ANQGSEA. V lost 6 bases and J lost 7; bases outside the gene matches: 7. As DNA, the CDR3 is TGCAGCGTGCTGGGACAGGGTGAAGAGCAGTACTTC. It codes for CSVLGQGEEQYF.

This clone was seen a handful of times. The chain is built from TRBV30 and TRBJ1-2; 7 nucleotides line up with TRBD1. The CDR3 has 13 amino acids. Germline trimming cut 8 bases from V and 8 bases from J; bases unmatched to any gene: 14. Germline CDR1 GTSNPN, CDR2 SVGIG (reference sequence). DNA for the CDR3: TGTGCCAGATCTTCAGGGGGAAGGGACGGCTACACCTTC. Its protein product is CARSSGGRDGYTF.

This clone was picked up a small number of times. V usage is TRBV5-1 and J usage is TRBJ2-7; D call uncertain. Germline loops: CDR1 SGHRS, CDR2 YFSETQ. Trimming cost V 2 bases and J 4 bases, with 7 bases left between them. The CDR3 totals 12 residues. The CDR3, as DNA: TGCGCCAGCAGCTTTGACGGGTACGAGCAGTACTTC. Translation: CASSFDGYEQYF.

The rearrangement uses TRBV30 and TRBJ2-7; maybe TRBD1 (5 bases). Germline V gene sequence: CDR1 GTSNPN, CDR2 SVGIG (reference sequence). V dropped 2 bases and J dropped 5 bases, with 10 bases sitting between them. The CDR3 consists of 12 residues. CDR3 bases: TGTGCCTGGAGTCGGCAGGGCCACGAGCAGTACTTC. Its translation: CAWSRQGHEQYF.

This chain connects TRBV29-1 to TRBJ2-3; weak D call: TRBD1 (6 bases). V was trimmed by 1 base and J by 0 bases, leaving 8 bases between them. Germline V gene data show CDR1 as SQVTM and CDR2 as ANQGSEA. The CDR3 contains 14 residues. The CDR3 is CSVEVRGSTDTQYF. The CDR3 DNA is TGCAGCGTTGAAGTGAGGGGGAGCACAGATACGCAGTATTTT.

This clone was seen only once. This sequence joins TRBV28 and TRBJ2-3, with D tentatively TRBD2 (5 bases). CDR3 length: 15 residues. The V end lost 5 bases, the J end lost 1 base, and 13 bases lay between the germline ends. The germline CDR1 and CDR2 sequences are MDHEN and SYDVKM. CDR3 nucleotides: TGTGCCAGCAGTCTGGGAGTTAGGGGCACAGATACGCAGTATTTT. Residues: CASSLGVRGTDTQYF.

Of note for this clone: Germline and junction disagree at one end, which may indicate a read error. This chain connects TRBV6-1 to TRBJ2-3, with 9 nucleotides matching TRBD1. CDR1 is MNHNS and CDR2 is SASEGT in the germline V gene. The CDR3 spans 15 residues. DNA for the CDR3: TGTGCCAGCAGTTCTGGGACAGGGAGCATAGATACGCAGTATTTT. It translates to CASSSGTGSIDTQYF.

This clone came up once. The chain joins TRBV27 to TRBJ2-1; tentative D call: TRBD2 (5 bases). The CDR3 length is 18 residues. V was clipped by 6 bases and J by 3 bases, with 24 bases between them. Germline V CDR1 and CDR2: MNHEY, SMNVEV (reference sequence). CDR3 in DNA: TGTGCCAGCAGGCTTTATTGGGGTTCGGGGAGAAGCTACAATGAGCAGTTCTTC. Translating it yields CASRLYWGSGRSYNEQFF.

The V and J genes are TRBV6-1 and TRBJ2-5, with D perhaps matching TRBD1 (6 bases). Germline assignment: CDR1 MNHNS and CDR2 SASEGT. The CDR3 length is 14 residues. Between the trimmed V and J ends, which lost 3 bases and 5 bases, there was a span of 13 bases. This CDR3 reads CASSDRGRGETQYF. CDR3 bases: TGTGCCAGCAGTGATAGAGGCAGGGGCGAGACCCAGTACTTC.

This clone appeared a single time. The chain recombines TRBV5-1 with TRBJ1-3; TRBD1 might be the D (5 bases). In germline, CDR1 is SGHRS, CDR2 YFSETQ. V was cut by 4 bases and J by 0 bases, with 14 bases left in between. CDR3 length equals 16 residues. CDR3 sequence (DNA): TGCGCCAGCAGCAGGGACGGGGGACCCTCTGGAAACACCATATATTTT. Protein sequence: CASSRDGGPSGNTIYF.

This sequence joins TRBV7-3 and TRBJ2-6; D unresolved. This CDR3 comprises 13 residues. The V gene's germline CDR1 is SGHTA and CDR2 FQGTGA. V lost 8 bases and J lost 2, with 7 bases in between. The CDR3 loop is CASRRTGANVLTF. CDR3 sequence (DNA): TGTGCCAGCCGGCGGACTGGGGCCAACGTCCTGACTTTC.

V and J are TRBV6-1 and TRBJ2-7; D may be TRBD2 (5 bases). The CDR3 has 15 amino acids. V was shortened by 4 bases and J by 3 bases, with 16 bases between the two germline ends. The germline CDR1 and CDR2 sequences are MNHNS and SASEGT. Here the CDR3 DNA reads TGTGCCAGCAGTGCGGGAAGATCAGCCTTCTACGAGCAGTACTTC. Protein product: CASSAGRSAFYEQYF.

The chain is built from TRBV7-6 and TRBJ2-7; the match to TRBD2 covers 7 bases. The germline CDR1 and CDR2 sequences are SGHVS and FNYEAQ. V lost 1 base, J lost 12 bases, and 12 bases stayed unmatched. The CDR3 length is 14 residues. In nucleotides, the CDR3 is TGTGCCAGCAGCTTAGATACCGGGACTATGGAGGGGTACTTC. Translating it yields CASSLDTGTMEGYF.

This rearrangement joins TRBV5-1 to TRBJ1-2; D might be TRBD1 (5 bases). This CDR3 is built from 16 residues. V shed 0 bases and J shed 3 bases, with 15 bases lying between them. CDR1 and CDR2 from the germline V gene are SGHRS and YFSETQ. The CDR3 DNA reads TGCGCCAGCAGCTTGGGACGGGGGGGACTCGACTATGGCTACACCTTC. Translation: CASSLGRGGLDYGYTF. The whole variable domain, remainder taken from reference TRBV5-1 and TRBJ1-2, is KAGVTQTPRYLIKTRGQQVTLSCSPISGHRSVSWYQQTPGQGLQFLFEYFSETQRNKGNFPGRFSGRQFSNSRSEMNVSTLELGDSALYLCASSLGRGGLDYGYTFGSGTRLTVV.

This chain links TRBV29-1 with TRBJ2-7; TRBD1 matches 11 bases. J gave up 4 bases and V 8 bases, and 13 bases lay outside the gene matches. The CDR3 has 15 residues. Germline V gene sequence: CDR1 SQVTM, CDR2 ANQGSEA. CDR3 region: CSISTPGQGEYEQYF. The CDR3 DNA reads as TGCAGCATATCTACCCCGGGACAGGGGGAATACGAGCAGTACTTC.

CDR3: CASSTIGVYSAYTEAFF. CDR3 DNA sequence: TGTGCCAGCAGCACCATCGGAGTATACTCTGCATACACTGAAGCTTTCTTT. V and J are TRBV7-8 and TRBJ1-1; D uncertain. Trimming cost V 5 bases and J 3 bases, with 22 bases left between them. Germline CDR1 reads SGHVS; CDR2 reads FQNEAQ. This CDR3 has 17 amino acids.

The rearrangement links TRBV5-5 to TRBJ1-1, with D perhaps TRBD1 (5 bases). The CDR3 has 12 amino acids. Trimming pared 2 bases from V and 7 bases from J, leaving 9 bases between. Germline V gene data show CDR1 as SGHKS and CDR2 as YYEKEE (reference sequence). This CDR3 reads CASSFWGLEAFF. In DNA, the CDR3 is TGTGCCAGCAGCTTTTGGGGACTTGAAGCTTTCTTT.

CDR3 residues: CASSQGLVYEQYF. The CDR3 DNA sequence: TGTGCCAGCAGTCAGGGACTAGTCTACGAGCAGTACTTC. The V gene is TRBV25-1, the J gene TRBJ2-7; 8 nucleotides match TRBD2. The V gene end was trimmed by 5 bases and the J gene end by 3 bases; junction bases not matched to a gene: 3. The CDR3 is made up of 13 amino acids. Germline V gene lookup returns CDR1 MGHDK and CDR2 SYGVNS.

This clone was detected only a few times. This chain uses TRBV27 with TRBJ1-5; TRBD1 matches at 7 bases. The V segment lost 5 bases and the J segment 3 bases; nucleotides outside the gene matches: 4. The germline V gene has CDR1 MNHEY and CDR2 SMNVEV (reference sequence). This CDR3 is 14 amino acids long. The CDR3 region is CASSVGTVNQPQHF. The CDR3 coding sequence is TGTGCCAGCAGTGTCGGGACAGTCAATCAGCCCCAGCATTTT.

The V gene is TRBV30, the J gene TRBJ1-4; 9 positions agree with TRBD1. Germline assignment: CDR1 GTSNPN and CDR2 SVGIG (reference sequence). The CDR3 is 13 residues long. Losses at the gene ends were 2 bases for V and 8 bases for J; bases not matched to a gene: 3. CDR3: CAWSPGTGEKLFF. CDR3 nucleotide sequence: TGTGCCTGGAGTCCCGGGACAGGGGAAAAACTGTTTTTT.

The V call is TRBV7-6, the J call TRBJ2-1, with D tentatively TRBD2 (6 bases). Germline loops: CDR1 SGHVS, CDR2 FNYEAQ. This CDR3 comprises 18 residues. The V end lost 5 bases, the J end lost 1 base, and 21 bases lay between the germline ends. CDR3 protein: CASSLRPLSGESYNEQFF. The CDR3 nucleotides read TGTGCCAGCAGCCTTAGGCCCCTTAGCGGTGAGTCCTACAATGAGCAGTTCTTC.

The chain has TRBV28 and TRBJ1-2; the match to TRBD1 covers 8 bases. V trimming: 3 bases; J trimming: 1 base; junction bases outside the gene matches: 4. Looked up from germline, CDR1 is MDHEN and CDR2 is SYDVKM. The CDR3 extends over 15 amino acids. The CDR3 spells CASSFSGQGNYGYTF. The CDR3 coding sequence is TGTGCCAGCAGTTTTTCAGGACAGGGTAACTATGGCTACACCTTC.

The chain links TRBV18 to TRBJ2-1; TRBD2 aligns across 11 bases. The CDR3 is 15 amino acids. Germline V CDR1 and CDR2: KGHSH, LQKENI. With 6 bases clipped from V and 7 bases from J, the junction kept 8 bases outside the gene matches. The CDR3 is CASSRTSGGTNEQFF. CDR3 DNA: TGTGCCAGCTCCCGCACTAGCGGGGGTACAAATGAGCAGTTCTTC.

The J gene is TRBJ1-2, the V gene TRBV19, with D possibly matching TRBD1 (5 bases). Germline lookup yields CDR1 LNHDA and CDR2 SQIVND (reference sequence). This CDR3 spans 14 amino acids. The V and J ends lost 3 bases and 3 bases respectively, with 11 bases between them. The CDR3 here is CASSMSGRYYGYTF. As DNA, the CDR3 is TGTGCCAGTAGTATGTCAGGGCGGTACTATGGCTACACCTTC.

This clone has only a few counts. V is TRBV6-1 and J is TRBJ1-2; 11 bases align to TRBD1. The CDR3 is made up of 13 amino acids. CDR1 is MNHNS, CDR2 SASEGT, per germline. Trimming cost V 4 bases and J 7 bases; bases outside gene matches: 2. The CDR3 region is CASSVGTGGGYTF. The CDR3, as DNA: TGTGCCAGCAGTGTGGGGACAGGGGGTGGCTACACCTTC.